One sample yielded the 23 T cell receptor beta chains listed below, sequenced in a study of vaccination effects on CD4 cells after COVID-19 (dated by TCRdb to 2021 to 2024). These TCRs are of unknown antigen specificity. After roughly 11 days of culture, CD4+ T cells were isolated with the EasySep CD4+ T cell isolation kit. Libraries were prepared through the immunoSEQ multiplex PCR assay. Drawn from immuneACCESS, this table holds only the in-frame rearrangements with V and J called that TCRdb kept. Clones are partly lost; checked studies trace under half to an unresolved V gene and leave the rest unexplained. The sample includes about 74,000 clones, with 77% observed a single time. The ten largest clones take up under 2.5% of the sample. Source: CD4+ T cells from PBMCs cultured without peptide, taken before COVID-19 vaccination. These receptors were taken from a human donor who received a COVID-19 vaccine.

The chain combines TRBV5-1 with TRBJ2-1; D possibly corresponds to TRBD2 (6 bases). Germline CDR1 and CDR2: SGHRS and YFSETQ. The CDR3 contains 14 residues. V was trimmed by 4 bases and J by 9 bases, leaving 17 bases between them. The CDR3 here is CASSPGGAAVEQFF. In DNA form, the CDR3 reads TGCGCCAGCAGCCCAGGAGGGGCGGCGGTTGAGCAGTTCTTC.

The chain is built from TRBV6-5 and TRBJ2-7, with 11 bases aligning to TRBD1. The CDR3 is 14 amino acids. CDR1 and CDR2 (germline): MNHEY, SVGAGI. The junction had 6 bases not matched to a gene; V was cut back by 9 bases and J by 2 bases. The CDR3 coding sequence is TGTGCCAGTAAGGACAGGGGGCTGACCTACGAGCAGTACGTC. It encodes CASKDRGLTYEQYV.

The chain is built from TRBV11-2 and TRBJ2-5; D unresolved. Germline assignment: CDR1 SGHAT and CDR2 FQNNGV. The CDR3 runs to 17 residues. V was trimmed by 7 bases and J by 5 bases, leaving 26 bases between them. CDR3 amino acids: CASTQRIGYRTPETQYF. In nucleotides, the CDR3 is TGTGCCAGCACCCAGCGAATAGGTTATCGGACCCCGGAGACCCAGTACTTC.

The chain combines TRBV5-1 with TRBJ2-7; the D call may be TRBD1 or TRBD2 (5 bases each). Germline lookup yields CDR1 SGHRS and CDR2 YFSETQ. Trimming cost V 5 bases and J 6 bases, with 12 bases left between them. The CDR3 totals 12 residues. CDR3 nucleotide sequence: TGCGCCAGCAGAGGCAGGGACGGCGAGCAGTACGTC. It is translated as CASRGRDGEQYV.

The chain has TRBV5-5 and TRBJ2-3, with D possibly matching TRBD1 (6 bases). Per the germline V gene, CDR1 is SGHKS and CDR2 is YYEKEE (reference sequence). This CDR3 spans 14 amino acids. Trimming removed 1 base at V and 6 bases at J, with 12 bases between. CDR3 sequence reads: CASSLTGSMDTQYF. CDR3 in DNA: TGTGCCAGCAGCTTGACAGGGAGTATGGATACGCAGTATTTT.

The chain combines TRBV9 with TRBJ2-2, with TRBD1 matching 8 bases. This CDR3 is built from 16 residues. The J segment lost 3 bases and the V segment lost 0 bases, leaving 4 bases of the junction unmatched. Germline assignment: CDR1 SGDLS and CDR2 YYNGEE. DNA of the CDR3: TGTGCCAGCAGCGTAGCCGGACAGGGACACACCGGGGAGCTGTTTTTT. It codes for CASSVAGQGHTGELFF.

The J gene is TRBJ2-5, the V gene TRBV7-2; the D is unclear. Germline CDR1 SGHTA, CDR2 FQGNSA. Trimming shortened V by 3 bases and J by 4 bases, and 9 bases separated the two germline ends. This CDR3 has 13 residues. The CDR3: CASSFLPAETQYF. CDR3 nucleotides: TGTGCCAGCAGCTTTCTACCGGCAGAGACCCAGTACTTC. The entire variable domain, with the rest obtained from reference TRBV7-2 and TRBJ2-5, is as follows: GAGVSQSPSNKVTEKGKDVELRCDPISGHTALYWYRQSLGQGLEFLIYFQGNSAPDKSGLPSDRFSAERTGGSVSTLTIQRTQQEDSAVYLCASSFLPAETQYFGPGTRLLVL.

This clone was counted only a few times. V and J are TRBV7-8 and TRBJ1-6, with TRBD1 as a possible D gene (5 bases). Germline V gene lookup returns CDR1 SGHVS and CDR2 FQNEAQ. The CDR3 is 15 amino acids. Trimming cost V 4 bases and J 10 bases, with 17 bases left between them. CDR3 protein: CASSSAWGVDSPLHF. The CDR3 DNA follows: TGTGCCAGCAGCTCAGCGTGGGGGGTAGACTCACCCCTCCACTTT.

The gene calls are TRBV5-8 and TRBJ2-3, with D perhaps matching TRBD2 (7 bases). The germline V and J ends were trimmed by 7 bases and 1 base, with 22 bases remaining between them. The germline V gene has CDR1 SGHTS and CDR2 YDEGEE. This CDR3 comprises 17 residues. This chain's CDR3 is CASPSRPGGGGTDTQYF. CDR3 coding DNA: TGTGCCAGCCCTTCCAGGCCGGGGGGCGGGGGCACAGATACGCAGTATTTT.

This clone showed up just a few times. Other DNA sequences from this sample encode an identical CDR3 as well. V and J are TRBV18 and TRBJ1-1; TRBD1 matches 7 bases. The germline V gene has CDR1 KGHSH and CDR2 LQKENI. CDR3 size: 14 residues. The V and J ends lost 1 base and 1 base, in that order; junction bases with no gene match: 0. The DNA for the CDR3 is TGTGCCAGCTCACCACAGGGGGCGAACACTGAAGCTTTCTTT. This encodes CASSPQGANTEAFF.

The CDR3 DNA reads as TGTGCCAGCAGTGAAGTGGGCGGGGGGGCTGTCCGTTCCTACAATGAGCAGTTCTTC. Translating it yields CASSEVGGGAVRSYNEQFF. V gene TRBV6-1 combines with J gene TRBJ2-1; 9 nucleotides line up with TRBD2. This CDR3 has 19 residues. J gave up 1 base and V 1 base, and 11 bases lay outside the gene matches. Germline loops: CDR1 MNHNS, CDR2 SASEGT.

This chain joins TRBV29-1 and TRBJ2-6; D is undetermined. Trimming cost V 6 bases and J 2 bases, with 8 bases left between them. Germline V gives CDR1 SQVTM, CDR2 ANQGSEA. This CDR3 has 13 amino acids. CDR3 nucleotide sequence: TGCAGCGTCTTTGGGCCTGGGGCCAACGTCCTGACTTTC. It specifies CSVFGPGANVLTF. The entire variable domain, with the rest obtained from reference TRBV29-1 and TRBJ2-6, is as follows: SAVISQKPSRDICQRGTSLTIQCQVDSQVTMMFWYRQQPGQSLTLIATANQGSEATYESGFVIDKFPISRPNLTFSTLTVSNMSPEDSSIYLCSVFGPGANVLTFGAGSRLTVL.

V gene TRBV6-5 combines with J gene TRBJ1-4; TRBD1 is a possible D gene (6 bases). Germline CDR1 and CDR2: MNHEY and SVGAGI. V was trimmed by 5 bases and J by 7 bases, leaving 17 bases between them. This CDR3 has 15 residues. The CDR3, as DNA: TGTGCCAGCAGTCCGTTTCGGGGGCAGTTTGAAAAACTGTTTTTT. Residues: CASSPFRGQFEKLFF.

This clone was seen more than once but under ten times. This chain links TRBV5-1 with TRBJ2-2; D remains ambiguous. Trimming cost V 2 bases and J 4 bases, with 6 bases left between them. CDR3 size: 13 residues. Germline CDR1 is SGHRS and CDR2 is YFSETQ. CDR3 nucleotides: TGCGCCAGCAGCTTCGATTCCACCGGGGAGCTGTTTTTT. Residues: CASSFDSTGELFF.

The V gene is TRBV7-2, the J gene TRBJ1-5; 8 nucleotides align to TRBD1. V gave up 5 bases and J gave up 6 bases; unmatched junction bases: 6. Germline V gene data show CDR1 as SGHTA and CDR2 as FQGNSA. The CDR3 totals 14 residues. The CDR3 spells CASSPDRVGQPQHF. In DNA, the CDR3 is TGTGCCAGCAGCCCGGACAGGGTTGGTCAGCCCCAGCATTTT. Full variable domain (remainder filled in from reference TRBV7-2 and TRBJ1-5): GAGVSQSPSNKVTEKGKDVELRCDPISGHTALYWYRQSLGQGLEFLIYFQGNSAPDKSGLPSDRFSAERTGGSVSTLTIQRTQQEDSAVYLCASSPDRVGQPQHFGDGTRLSIL.

CDR3 amino acids: CATVGENTEAFF. CDR3 coding DNA: TGTGCCACTGTAGGGGAGAACACTGAAGCTTTCTTT. The chain couples TRBV24-1 to TRBJ1-1, with D maybe TRBD1 (5 bases). The germline CDR1 and CDR2 sequences are KGHDR and SFDVKD. The V end was cut by 10 bases, the J end by 1 base, with 9 bases between. This CDR3 is built from 12 residues.

The V gene is TRBV7-7, the J gene TRBJ2-1, with D unclear. CDR1 and CDR2 from the germline V gene are SSHAT and FNYEAQ (reference sequence). V dropped 2 bases and J dropped 10 bases, with 15 bases sitting between them. The CDR3 has 14 residues. The CDR3 is CASSLTVRAGEQFF. In nucleotides, the CDR3 is TGTGCCAGCAGCTTAACAGTTCGGGCCGGGGAGCAGTTCTTC.

The rearrangement uses TRBV19 and TRBJ1-6; D is undetermined. The CDR3 has 13 amino acids. V lost 2 bases and J 9 bases, leaving 8 bases between the germline ends. The V gene's germline CDR1 is LNHDA and CDR2 SQIVND (reference sequence). CDR3 loop: CASSIPGGSPLHF. As DNA, the CDR3 is TGTGCCAGTAGTATACCAGGAGGTTCACCCCTCCACTTT.

The rearrangement joins TRBV4-2 to TRBJ1-2; D may be TRBD1 (5 bases). Germline-derived CDR1 and CDR2 are LGHNA and YNFKEQ. V shed 1 base and J shed 1 base, with 7 bases lying between them. The CDR3 contains 14 residues. The CDR3 DNA reads TGTGCCAGCAGCCAAGGACAGATTAACTATGGCTACACCTTC. Protein: CASSQGQINYGYTF.

This chain connects TRBV19 to TRBJ2-1; 9 nucleotides line up with TRBD1. The CDR3 loop spans 17 amino acids. The trim removed 4 bases at V and 0 bases at J, leaving 7 bases unmatched. The germline V gene encodes CDR1 LNHDA and CDR2 SQIVND (reference sequence). CDR3 region: CASSNRGQTYSYNEQFF. The CDR3 nucleotides are TGTGCCAGTAGTAACAGGGGGCAGACGTACTCCTACAATGAGCAGTTCTTC.

As concerns this clone: Other DNA sequences in this sample translate to the same CDR3. The gene calls are TRBV28 and TRBJ1-5; the match to TRBD1 covers 8 bases. The V gene's germline CDR1 is MDHEN and CDR2 SYDVKM. The J segment lost 7 bases and the V segment lost 6 bases, leaving 8 bases of the junction unmatched. The CDR3 sequence is 14 residues long. CDR3 bases: TGTGCCAGCAGCAGTCAGGGGGCACGGCAGCCCCAGCATTTT. Protein: CASSSQGARQPQHF.

CDR3 protein: CASSWEGDTQYF. The CDR3 nucleotides are TGTGCCAGCAGCTGGGAAGGAGATACGCAGTATTTT. The chain uses TRBV6-6 and TRBJ2-3; no firm D call. The CDR3 runs to 12 residues. V lost 6 bases to trimming and J lost 5 bases, with 9 bases between them. CDR1 and CDR2 (germline): MNHNY, SVGAGI (reference sequence).

The chain combines TRBV9 with TRBJ2-1, with TRBD2 matching over 7 bases. CDR3 length: 16 amino acids. From germline, CDR1 is SGDLS and CDR2 YYNGEE. V lost 4 bases and J lost 1; bases outside the gene matches: 8. The CDR3 region is CASSPWPSGSYNEQFF. CDR3 in DNA: TGTGCCAGCAGCCCTTGGCCTAGCGGTTCCTACAATGAGCAGTTCTTC.